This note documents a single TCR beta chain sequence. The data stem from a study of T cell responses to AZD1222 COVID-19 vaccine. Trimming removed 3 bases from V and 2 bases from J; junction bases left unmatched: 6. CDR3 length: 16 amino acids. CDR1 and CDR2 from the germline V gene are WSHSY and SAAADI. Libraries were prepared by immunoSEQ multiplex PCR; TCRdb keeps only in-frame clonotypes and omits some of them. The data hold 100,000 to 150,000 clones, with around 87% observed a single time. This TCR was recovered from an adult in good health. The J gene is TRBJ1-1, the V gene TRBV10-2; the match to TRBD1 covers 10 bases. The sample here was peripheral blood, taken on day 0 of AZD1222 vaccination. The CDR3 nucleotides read TGCGCCAGCAGTGAACCAAGGACAGGGGGAAACACTGAAGCTTTCTTT. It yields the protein CASSEPRTGGNTEAFF.